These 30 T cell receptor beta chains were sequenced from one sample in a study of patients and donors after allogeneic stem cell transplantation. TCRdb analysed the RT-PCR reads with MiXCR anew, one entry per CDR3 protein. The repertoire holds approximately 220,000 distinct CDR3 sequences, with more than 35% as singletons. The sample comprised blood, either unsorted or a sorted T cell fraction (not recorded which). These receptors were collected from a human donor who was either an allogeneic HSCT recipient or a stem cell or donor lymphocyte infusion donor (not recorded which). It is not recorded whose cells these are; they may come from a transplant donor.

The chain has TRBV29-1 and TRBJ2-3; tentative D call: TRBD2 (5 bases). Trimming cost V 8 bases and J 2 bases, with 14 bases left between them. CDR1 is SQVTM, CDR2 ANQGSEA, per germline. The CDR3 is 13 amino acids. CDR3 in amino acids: CSTGGQVTDTQYF. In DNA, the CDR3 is TGCAGCACCGGAGGCCAGGTCACAGATACGCAGTATTTT.

In DNA, the CDR3 is TGTGCCAGCAGTTTAAGGGGAGCTTATAATTCACCCCTCCACTTT. Protein sequence: CASSLRGAYNSPLHF. This chain links TRBV12-3 or TRBV12-4 with TRBJ1-6, with D possibly matching TRBD1 (5 bases). The V end was cut by 2 bases, the J end by 4 bases, with 9 bases between. CDR3 length: 15 amino acids.

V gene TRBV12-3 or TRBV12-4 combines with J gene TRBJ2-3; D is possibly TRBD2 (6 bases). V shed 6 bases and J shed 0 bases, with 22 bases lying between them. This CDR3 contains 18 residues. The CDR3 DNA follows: TGTGCCAGCAGCTCGCGCCCTTTGGGGCGGGGCAGCACAGATACGCAGTATTTT. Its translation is CASSSRPLGRGSTDTQYF.

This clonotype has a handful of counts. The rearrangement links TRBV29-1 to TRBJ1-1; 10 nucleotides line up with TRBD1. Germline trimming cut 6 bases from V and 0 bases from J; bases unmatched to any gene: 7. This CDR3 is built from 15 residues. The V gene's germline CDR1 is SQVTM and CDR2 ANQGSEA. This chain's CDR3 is CSVLGQGGMNTEAFF. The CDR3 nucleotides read TGCAGCGTCCTAGGACAGGGGGGCATGAACACTGAAGCTTTCTTT.

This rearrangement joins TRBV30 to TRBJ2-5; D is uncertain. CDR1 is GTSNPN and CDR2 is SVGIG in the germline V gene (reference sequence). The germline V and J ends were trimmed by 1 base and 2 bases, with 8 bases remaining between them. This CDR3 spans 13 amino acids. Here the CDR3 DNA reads TGTGCCTGGAGTGGTGTGGTACAAGAGACCCAGTACTTC. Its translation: CAWSGVVQETQYF.

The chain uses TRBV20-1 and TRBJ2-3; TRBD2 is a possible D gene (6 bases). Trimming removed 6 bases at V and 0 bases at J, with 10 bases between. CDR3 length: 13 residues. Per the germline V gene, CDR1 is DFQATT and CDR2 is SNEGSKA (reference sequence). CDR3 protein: CSAVSGSTDTQYF. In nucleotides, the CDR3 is TGCAGTGCCGTTAGCGGTAGCACAGATACGCAGTATTTT.

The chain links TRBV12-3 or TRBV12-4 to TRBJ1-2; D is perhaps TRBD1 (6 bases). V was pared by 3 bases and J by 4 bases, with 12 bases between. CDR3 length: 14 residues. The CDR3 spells CASSFDRPPYGYTF. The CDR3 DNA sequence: TGTGCCAGCAGTTTTGACAGGCCTCCCTATGGCTACACCTTC.

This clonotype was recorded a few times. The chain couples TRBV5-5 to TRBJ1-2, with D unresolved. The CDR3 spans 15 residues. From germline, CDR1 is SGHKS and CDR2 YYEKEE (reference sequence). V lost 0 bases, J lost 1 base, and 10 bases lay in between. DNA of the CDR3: TGTGCCAGCAGCTTGGTCTCGGTGGTTAACTATGGCTACACCTTC. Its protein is CASSLVSVVNYGYTF.

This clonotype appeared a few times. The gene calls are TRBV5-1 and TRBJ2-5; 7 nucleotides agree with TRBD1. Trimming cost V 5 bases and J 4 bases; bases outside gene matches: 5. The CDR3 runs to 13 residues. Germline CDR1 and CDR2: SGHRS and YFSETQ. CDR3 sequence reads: CASSRQGTETQYF. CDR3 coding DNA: TGCGCCAGCAGTCGACAGGGTACAGAGACCCAGTACTTC.

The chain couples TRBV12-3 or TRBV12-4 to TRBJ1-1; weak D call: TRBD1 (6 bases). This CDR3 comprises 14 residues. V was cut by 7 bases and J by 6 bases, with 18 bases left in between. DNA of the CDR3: TGTGCCAGCATTCCAGACAGGTCCGGCGCTGAAGCTTTCTTT. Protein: CASIPDRSGAEAFF.

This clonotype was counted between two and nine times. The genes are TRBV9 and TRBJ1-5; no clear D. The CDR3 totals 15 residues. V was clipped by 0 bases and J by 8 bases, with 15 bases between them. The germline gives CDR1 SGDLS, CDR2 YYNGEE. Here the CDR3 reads CASSVGVFDWEPQHF. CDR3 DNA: TGTGCCAGCAGCGTAGGGGTCTTCGACTGGGAGCCCCAGCATTTT.

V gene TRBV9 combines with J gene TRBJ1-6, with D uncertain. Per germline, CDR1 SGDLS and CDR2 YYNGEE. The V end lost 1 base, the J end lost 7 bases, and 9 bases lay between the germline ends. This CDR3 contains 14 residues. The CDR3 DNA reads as TGTGCCAGCAGCGTACGAGGTGACAATTCACCCCTCCACTTT. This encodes CASSVRGDNSPLHF. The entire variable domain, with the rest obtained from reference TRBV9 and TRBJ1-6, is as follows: DSGVTQTPKHLITATGQRVTLRCSPRSGDLSVYWYQQSLDQGLQFLIQYYNGEERAKGNILERFSAQQFPDLHSELNLSSLELGDSALYFCASSVRGDNSPLHFGNGTRLTVT.

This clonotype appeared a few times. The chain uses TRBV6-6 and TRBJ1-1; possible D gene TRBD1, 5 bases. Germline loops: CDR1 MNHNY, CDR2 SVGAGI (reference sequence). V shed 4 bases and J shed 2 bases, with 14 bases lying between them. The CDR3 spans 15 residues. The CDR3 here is CASSSRTLVNTEAFF. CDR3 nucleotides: TGTGCCAGCAGTTCTAGGACACTCGTCAACACTGAAGCTTTCTTT.

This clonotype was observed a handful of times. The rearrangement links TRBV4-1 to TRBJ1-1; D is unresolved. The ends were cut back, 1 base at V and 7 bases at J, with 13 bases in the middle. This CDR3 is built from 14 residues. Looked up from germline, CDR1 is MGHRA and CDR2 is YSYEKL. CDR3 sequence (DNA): TGCGCCAGCAGCCAAGGCACAGCGTCGTTTGAAGCTTTCTTT. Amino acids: CASSQGTASFEAFF.

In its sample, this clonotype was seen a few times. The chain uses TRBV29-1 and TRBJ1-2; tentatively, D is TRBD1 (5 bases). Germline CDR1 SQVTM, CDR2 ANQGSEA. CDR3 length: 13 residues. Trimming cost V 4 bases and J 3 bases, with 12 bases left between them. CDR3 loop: CSVVDSDHYGYTF. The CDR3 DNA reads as TGCAGCGTTGTAGACAGCGATCACTATGGCTACACCTTC.

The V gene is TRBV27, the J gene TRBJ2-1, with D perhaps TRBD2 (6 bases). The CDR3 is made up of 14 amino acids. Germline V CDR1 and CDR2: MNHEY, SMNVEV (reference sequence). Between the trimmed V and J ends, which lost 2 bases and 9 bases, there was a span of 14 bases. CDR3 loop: CASSLGRLAFEQFF. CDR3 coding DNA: TGTGCCAGCAGTTTAGGACGGCTAGCGTTTGAGCAGTTCTTC.

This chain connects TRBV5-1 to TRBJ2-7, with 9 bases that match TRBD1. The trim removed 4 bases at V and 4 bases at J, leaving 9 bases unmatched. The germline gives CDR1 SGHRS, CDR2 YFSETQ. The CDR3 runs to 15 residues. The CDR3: CASSKAGQGIYEQYF. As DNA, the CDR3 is TGCGCCAGCAGCAAAGCGGGACAGGGAATATACGAGCAGTACTTC. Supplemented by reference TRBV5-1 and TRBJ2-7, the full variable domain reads KAGVTQTPRYLIKTRGQQVTLSCSPISGHRSVSWYQQTPGQGLQFLFEYFSETQRNKGNFPGRFSGRQFSNSRSEMNVSTLELGDSALYLCASSKAGQGIYEQYFGPGTRLTVT.

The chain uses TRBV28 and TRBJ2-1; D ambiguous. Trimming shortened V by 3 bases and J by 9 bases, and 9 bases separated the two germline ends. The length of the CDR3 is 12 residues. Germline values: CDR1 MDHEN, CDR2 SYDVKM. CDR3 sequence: CASSLTAREQFF. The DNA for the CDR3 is TGTGCCAGCAGTTTGACGGCTCGTGAGCAGTTCTTC. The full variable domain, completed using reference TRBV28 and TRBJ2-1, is DVKVTQSSRYLVKRTGEKVFLECVQDMDHENMFWYRQDPGLGLRLIYFSYDVKMKEKGDIPEGYSVSREKKERFSLILESASTNQTSMYLCASSLTAREQFFGPGTRLTVL.

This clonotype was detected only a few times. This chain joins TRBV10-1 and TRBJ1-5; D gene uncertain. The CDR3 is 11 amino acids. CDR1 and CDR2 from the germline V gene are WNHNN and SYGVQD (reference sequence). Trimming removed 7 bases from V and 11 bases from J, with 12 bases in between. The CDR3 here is CASKSRITQHF. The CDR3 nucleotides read TGCGCCAGCAAATCCAGAATTACCCAGCATTTT.

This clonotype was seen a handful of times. The CDR3 DNA reads as TGTGCCATCAGTGAGTACGAGGGCAGGCAGCCCCAGCATTTT. Translated, it gives CAISEYEGRQPQHF. This rearrangement joins TRBV10-3 to TRBJ1-5; D remains ambiguous. Germline V gene data show CDR1 as ENHRY and CDR2 as SYGVKD. The CDR3 runs 14 residues. V was trimmed by 1 base and J by 7 bases, leaving 11 bases between them.

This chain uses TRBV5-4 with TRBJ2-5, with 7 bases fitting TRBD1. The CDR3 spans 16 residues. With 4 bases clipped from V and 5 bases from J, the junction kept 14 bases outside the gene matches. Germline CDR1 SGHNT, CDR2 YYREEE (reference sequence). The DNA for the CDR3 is TGTGCCAGCAGCCTAACAGGATCACAGGGGTTGGAGACCCAGTACTTC. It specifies CASSLTGSQGLETQYF.

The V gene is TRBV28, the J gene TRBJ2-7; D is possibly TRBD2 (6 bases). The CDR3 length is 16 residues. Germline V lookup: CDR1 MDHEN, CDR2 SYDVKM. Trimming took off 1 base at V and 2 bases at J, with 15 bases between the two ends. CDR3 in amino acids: CASSLSSGTGAYEQYF. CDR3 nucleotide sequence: TGTGCCAGCAGTTTATCCTCTGGGACGGGGGCCTACGAGCAGTACTTC.

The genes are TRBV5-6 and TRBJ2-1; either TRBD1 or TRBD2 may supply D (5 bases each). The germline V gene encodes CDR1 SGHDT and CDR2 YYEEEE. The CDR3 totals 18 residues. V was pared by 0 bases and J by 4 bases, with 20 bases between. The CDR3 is CASSLAGALGSVYNEQFF. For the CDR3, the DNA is TGTGCCAGCAGCTTGGCCGGGGCCCTCGGGTCTGTTTACAATGAGCAGTTCTTC. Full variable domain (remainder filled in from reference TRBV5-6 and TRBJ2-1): DAGVTQSPTHLIKTRGQQVTLRCSPKSGHDTVSWYQQALGQGPQFIFQYYEEEERQRGNFPDRFSGHQFPNYSSELNVNALLLGDSALYLCASSLAGALGSVYNEQFFGPGTRLTVL.

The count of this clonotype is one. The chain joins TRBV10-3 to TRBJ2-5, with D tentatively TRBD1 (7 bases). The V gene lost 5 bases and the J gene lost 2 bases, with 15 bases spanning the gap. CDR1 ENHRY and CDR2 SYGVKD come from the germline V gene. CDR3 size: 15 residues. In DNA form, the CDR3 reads TGTGCCATCAGTCGGGGGACAGATTCACAAGAGACCCAGTACTTC. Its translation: CAISRGTDSQETQYF.

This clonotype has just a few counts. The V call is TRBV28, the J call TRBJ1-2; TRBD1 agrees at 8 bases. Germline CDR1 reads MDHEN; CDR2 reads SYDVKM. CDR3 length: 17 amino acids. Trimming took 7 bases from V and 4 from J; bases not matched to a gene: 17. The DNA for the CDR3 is TGTGCCAGCACCCCTGTGGACAGGGTGCGCTGGAGCTATGGCTACACCTTC. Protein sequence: CASTPVDRVRWSYGYTF.

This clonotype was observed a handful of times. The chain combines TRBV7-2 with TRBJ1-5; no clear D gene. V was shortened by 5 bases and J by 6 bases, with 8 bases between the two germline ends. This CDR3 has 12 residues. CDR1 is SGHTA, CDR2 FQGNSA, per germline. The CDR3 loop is CASSSSGQPQHF. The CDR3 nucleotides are TGTGCCAGCAGCAGCTCGGGTCAGCCCCAGCATTTT.

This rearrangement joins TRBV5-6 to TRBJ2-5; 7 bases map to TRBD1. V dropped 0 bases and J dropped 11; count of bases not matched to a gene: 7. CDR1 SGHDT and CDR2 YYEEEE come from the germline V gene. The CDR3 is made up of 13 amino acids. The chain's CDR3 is CASSLDGQDVQYF. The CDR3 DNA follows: TGTGCCAGCAGCTTGGATGGACAGGATGTTCAGTACTTC.

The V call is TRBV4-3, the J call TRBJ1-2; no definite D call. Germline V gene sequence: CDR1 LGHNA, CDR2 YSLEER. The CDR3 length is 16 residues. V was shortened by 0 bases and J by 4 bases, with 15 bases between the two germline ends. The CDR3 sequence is CASSQEAREGGYGYTF. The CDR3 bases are TGCGCCAGCAGCCAAGAGGCGAGAGAGGGTGGCTATGGCTACACCTTC.

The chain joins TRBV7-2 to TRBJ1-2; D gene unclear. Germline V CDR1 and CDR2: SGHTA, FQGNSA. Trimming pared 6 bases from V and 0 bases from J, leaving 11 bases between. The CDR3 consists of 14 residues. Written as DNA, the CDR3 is TGTGCCAGCAGTCGCCAGGAAGCTAACTATGGCTACACCTTC. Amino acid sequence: CASSRQEANYGYTF.

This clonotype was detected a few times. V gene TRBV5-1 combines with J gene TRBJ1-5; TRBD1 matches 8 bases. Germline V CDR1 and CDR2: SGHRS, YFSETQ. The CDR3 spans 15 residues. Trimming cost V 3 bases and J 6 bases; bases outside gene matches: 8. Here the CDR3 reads CASSSDRGFSQPQHF. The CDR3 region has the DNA TGCGCCAGCAGCTCAGACAGGGGTTTCAGTCAGCCCCAGCATTTT.